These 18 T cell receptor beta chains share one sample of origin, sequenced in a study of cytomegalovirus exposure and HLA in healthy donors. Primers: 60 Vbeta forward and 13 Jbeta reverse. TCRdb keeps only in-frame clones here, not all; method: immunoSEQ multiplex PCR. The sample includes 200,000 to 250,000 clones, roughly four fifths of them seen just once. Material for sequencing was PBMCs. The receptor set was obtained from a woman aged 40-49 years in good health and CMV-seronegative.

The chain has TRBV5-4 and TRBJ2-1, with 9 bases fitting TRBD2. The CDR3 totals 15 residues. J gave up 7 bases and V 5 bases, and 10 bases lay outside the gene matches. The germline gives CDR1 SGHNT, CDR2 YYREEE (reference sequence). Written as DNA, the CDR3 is TGTGCCAGCAGGATCGATAGCGGGAGTTGGAATGAGCAGTTCTTC. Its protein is CASRIDSGSWNEQFF.

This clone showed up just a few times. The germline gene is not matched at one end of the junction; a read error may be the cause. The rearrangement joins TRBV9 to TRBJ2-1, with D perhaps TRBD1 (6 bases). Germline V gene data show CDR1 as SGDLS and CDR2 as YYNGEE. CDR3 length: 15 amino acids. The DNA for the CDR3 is TGTGCCAGTAGCGTACAGTGGCAGGGGAGCGATGAGCAGTTCTTC. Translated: CASSVQWQGSDEQFF.

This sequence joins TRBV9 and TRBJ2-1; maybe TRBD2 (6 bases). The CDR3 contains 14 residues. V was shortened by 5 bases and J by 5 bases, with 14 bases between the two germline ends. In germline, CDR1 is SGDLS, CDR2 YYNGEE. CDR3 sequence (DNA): TGTGCCAGCAGTATAACGGGAGCACACAATGAGCAGTTCTTC. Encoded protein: CASSITGAHNEQFF.

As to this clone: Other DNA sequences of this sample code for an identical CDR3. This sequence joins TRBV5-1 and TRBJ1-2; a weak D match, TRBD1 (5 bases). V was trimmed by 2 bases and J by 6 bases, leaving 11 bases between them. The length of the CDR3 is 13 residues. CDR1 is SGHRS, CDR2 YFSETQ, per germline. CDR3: CASSFGQGDGYTF. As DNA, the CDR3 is TGCGCCAGCAGCTTTGGGCAGGGCGATGGCTACACCTTC. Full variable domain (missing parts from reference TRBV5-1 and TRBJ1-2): KAGVTQTPRYLIKTRGQQVTLSCSPISGHRSVSWYQQTPGQGLQFLFEYFSETQRNKGNFPGRFSGRQFSNSRSEMNVSTLELGDSALYLCASSFGQGDGYTFGSGTRLTVV.

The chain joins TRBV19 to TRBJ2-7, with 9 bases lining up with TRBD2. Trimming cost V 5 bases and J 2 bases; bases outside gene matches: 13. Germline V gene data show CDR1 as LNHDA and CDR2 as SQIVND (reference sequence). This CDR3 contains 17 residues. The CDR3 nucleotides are TGTGCCAGTAGTCACAAGACTAGCGGATACTCTGCCTACGAGCAGTACTTC. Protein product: CASSHKTSGYSAYEQYF. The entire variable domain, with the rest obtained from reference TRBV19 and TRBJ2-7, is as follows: DGGITQSPKYLFRKEGQNVTLSCEQNLNHDAMYWYRQDPGQGLRLIYYSQIVNDFQKGDIAEGYSVSREKKESFPLTVTSAQKNPTAFYLCASSHKTSGYSAYEQYFGPGTRLTVT.

CDR3 sequence reads: CASSVLVGSSGANVLTF. In DNA, the CDR3 is TGTGCCAGCAGTGTCCTCGTGGGCAGCTCTGGGGCCAACGTCCTGACTTTC. The chain couples TRBV28 to TRBJ2-6, with D uncertain. The CDR3 has 17 amino acids. V was clipped by 5 bases and J by 0 bases, with 14 bases between them. Germline V gene lookup returns CDR1 MDHEN and CDR2 SYDVKM.

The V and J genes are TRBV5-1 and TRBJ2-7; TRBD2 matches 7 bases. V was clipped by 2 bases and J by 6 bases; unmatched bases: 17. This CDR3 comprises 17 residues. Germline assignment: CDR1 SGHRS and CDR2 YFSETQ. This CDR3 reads CASSLTTLGLERGEQYF. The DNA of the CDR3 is TGCGCCAGCAGCTTAACCACTCTTGGACTAGAACGAGGCGAGCAGTACTTC.

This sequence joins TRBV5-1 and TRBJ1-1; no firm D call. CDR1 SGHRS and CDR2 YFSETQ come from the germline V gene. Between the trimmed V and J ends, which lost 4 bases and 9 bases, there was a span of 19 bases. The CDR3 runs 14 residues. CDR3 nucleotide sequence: TGCGCCAGCAGCGGATCCGGGAGCCTCTTTCAAGCTTTCTTT. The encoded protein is CASSGSGSLFQAFF.

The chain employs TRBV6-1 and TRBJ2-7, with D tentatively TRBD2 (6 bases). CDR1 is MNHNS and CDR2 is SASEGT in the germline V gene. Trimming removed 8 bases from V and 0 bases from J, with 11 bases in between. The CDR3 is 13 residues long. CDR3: CASGRGSSYEQYF. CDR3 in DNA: TGTGCCAGCGGGCGGGGTAGCTCCTACGAGCAGTACTTC.

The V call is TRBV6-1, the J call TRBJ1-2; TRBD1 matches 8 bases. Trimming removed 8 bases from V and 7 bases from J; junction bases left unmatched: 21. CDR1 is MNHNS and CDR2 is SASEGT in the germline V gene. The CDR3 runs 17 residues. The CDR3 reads CASGQGWTGSIYGGYTF. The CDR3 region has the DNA TGTGCCAGCGGTCAAGGGTGGACAGGGAGTATTTACGGTGGCTACACCTTC.

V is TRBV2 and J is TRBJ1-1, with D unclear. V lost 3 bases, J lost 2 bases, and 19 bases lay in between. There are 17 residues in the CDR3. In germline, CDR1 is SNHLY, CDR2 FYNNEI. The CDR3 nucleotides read TGTGCCAGCAGTGAGATATCCCCGGTCGTACTCAACACTGAAGCTTTCTTT. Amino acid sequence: CASSEISPVVLNTEAFF.

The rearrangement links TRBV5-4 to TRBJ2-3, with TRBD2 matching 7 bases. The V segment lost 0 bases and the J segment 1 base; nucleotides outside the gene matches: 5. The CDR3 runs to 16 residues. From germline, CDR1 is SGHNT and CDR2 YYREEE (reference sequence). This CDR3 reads CASSLVASGGTDTQYF. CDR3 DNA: TGTGCCAGCAGCTTGGTGGCTAGCGGAGGCACAGATACGCAGTATTTT.

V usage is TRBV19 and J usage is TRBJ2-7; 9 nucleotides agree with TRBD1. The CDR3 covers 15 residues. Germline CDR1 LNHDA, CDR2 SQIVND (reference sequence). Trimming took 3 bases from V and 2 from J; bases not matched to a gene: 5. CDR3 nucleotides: TGTGCCAGTAGTATCGGGACAGGGATCCCCTACGAGCAGTACTTC. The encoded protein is CASSIGTGIPYEQYF. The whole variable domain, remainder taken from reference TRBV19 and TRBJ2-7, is DGGITQSPKYLFRKEGQNVTLSCEQNLNHDAMYWYRQDPGQGLRLIYYSQIVNDFQKGDIAEGYSVSREKKESFPLTVTSAQKNPTAFYLCASSIGTGIPYEQYFGPGTRLTVT.

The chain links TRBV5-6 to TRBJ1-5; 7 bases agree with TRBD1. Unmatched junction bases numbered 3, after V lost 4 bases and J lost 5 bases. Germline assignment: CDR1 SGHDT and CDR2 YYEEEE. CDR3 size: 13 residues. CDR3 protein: CASSTGTDQPQHF. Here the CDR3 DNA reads TGTGCCAGCAGCACCGGGACAGATCAGCCCCAGCATTTT.

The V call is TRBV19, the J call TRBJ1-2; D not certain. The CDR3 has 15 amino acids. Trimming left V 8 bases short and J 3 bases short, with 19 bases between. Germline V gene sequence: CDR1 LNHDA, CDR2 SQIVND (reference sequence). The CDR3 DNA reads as TGTGCCAGTGGGTTTAACGTAGACGGGTACTATGGCTACACCTTC. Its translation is CASGFNVDGYYGYTF.

CDR3 region: CASSVEGGGETQYF. Here the CDR3 DNA reads TGTGCCAGCAGTGTTGAAGGCGGGGGGGAGACCCAGTACTTC. The rearrangement links TRBV6-1 to TRBJ2-5; the match to TRBD2 covers 8 bases. Trimming removed 4 bases from V and 5 bases from J; junction bases left unmatched: 6. The CDR3 contains 14 residues. Germline V gene sequence: CDR1 MNHNS, CDR2 SASEGT.

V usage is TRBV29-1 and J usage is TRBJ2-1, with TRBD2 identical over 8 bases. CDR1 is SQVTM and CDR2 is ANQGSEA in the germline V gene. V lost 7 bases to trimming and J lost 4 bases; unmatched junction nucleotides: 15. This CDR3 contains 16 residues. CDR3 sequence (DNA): TGCAGCGCCGAGTCCAGCGGGAGTGGATGGTACAATGAGCAGTTCTTC. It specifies CSAESSGSGWYNEQFF.

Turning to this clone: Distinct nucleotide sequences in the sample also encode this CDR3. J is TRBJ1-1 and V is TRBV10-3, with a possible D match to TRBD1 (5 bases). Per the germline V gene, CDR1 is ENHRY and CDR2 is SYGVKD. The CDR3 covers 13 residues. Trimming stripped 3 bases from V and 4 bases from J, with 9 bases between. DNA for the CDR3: TGTGCCATCAGTGACCAGGGAGGCACTGAAGCTTTCTTT. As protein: CAISDQGGTEAFF.